These 10 T cell receptor beta chains came from one sample sequenced in a study of blood T cell repertoires in COVID-19. Profiling relied on immunoSEQ multiplex PCR, and the TCRdb table lists in-frame clones only, not all of them. The sample records over 130,000 clones, 84% being singletons. The sequenced sample consisted of peripheral blood. The receptors derive from a man aged 25 to 45 with COVID-19, enrolled during active disease.

V and J are TRBV12-3 or TRBV12-4 and TRBJ1-1; no reliable D call. This CDR3 is built from 12 residues. V was shortened by 5 bases and J by 7 bases, with 11 bases between the two germline ends. The CDR3 DNA reads as TGTGCCAGCAGTCCACCCGGGGATGAAGCTTTCTTT. It encodes CASSPPGDEAFF.

This rearrangement joins TRBV6-6 to TRBJ2-7; 7 bases are shared with TRBD1. V gave up 6 bases and J gave up 3 bases; unmatched junction bases: 5. CDR3 length: 13 amino acids. The germline V gene encodes CDR1 MNHNY and CDR2 SVGAGI (reference sequence). The CDR3 spells CASRTDRSYEQYF. In DNA, the CDR3 is TGTGCCAGCAGAACGGACAGGAGCTACGAGCAGTACTTC.

The gene calls are TRBV19 and TRBJ1-5, with a weak D call TRBD1 (6 bases). The V end lost 5 bases, the J end lost 4 bases, and 9 bases lay between the germline ends. Per the germline V gene, CDR1 is LNHDA and CDR2 is SQIVND (reference sequence). The CDR3 has 13 residues. CDR3 residues: CASSSGVNQPQHF. The CDR3 bases are TGTGCCAGTAGTTCAGGGGTTAATCAGCCCCAGCATTTT.

The CDR3, as DNA: TGTGCCAGCAGGGGGGACTTCGCCCGGGCCAACGTCCTGACTTTC. Translating it yields CASRGDFARANVLTF. The genes are TRBV2 and TRBJ2-6; possibly TRBD2 for D (6 bases). With 6 bases removed from V and 5 bases from J, the gap between germline ends came to 14 bases. Germline V gene data show CDR1 as SNHLY and CDR2 as FYNNEI. The CDR3 consists of 15 residues.

The genes are TRBV2 and TRBJ1-2; TRBD1 aligns across 10 bases. CDR3 size: 15 residues. Trimming at V came to 5 bases and at J to 4 bases, leaving 7 bases not matched to a gene. CDR1 and CDR2 from the germline V gene are SNHLY and FYNNEI. Written as DNA, the CDR3 is TGTGCCAGCAGTAGATCCGGGACAGGGGTCTATGGCTACACCTTC. Translation gives CASSRSGTGVYGYTF.

This clone was recorded a few times. The chain recombines TRBV6-4 with TRBJ2-1; TRBD2 aligns across 9 bases. In germline, CDR1 is MRHNA, CDR2 SNTAGT. V was pared by 3 bases and J by 3 bases, with 0 bases of the junction left unmatched. The CDR3 spans 14 residues. The CDR3 region has the DNA TGTGCCAGCAGTGAGCGGGAGGGCTACAATGAGCAGTTCTTC. Translated, it gives CASSEREGYNEQFF.

The rearrangement joins TRBV6-5 to TRBJ2-7; D unresolved. The CDR3 length is 11 residues. The V gene's germline CDR1 is MNHEY and CDR2 SVGAGI. Trimming stripped 6 bases from V and 3 bases from J, with 6 bases between. CDR3: CASSTFYEQYF. The CDR3 nucleotides read TGTGCCAGCAGCACTTTCTACGAGCAGTACTTC.

The chain links TRBV20-1 to TRBJ2-1, with no clear D. V was trimmed by 3 bases and J by 4 bases, leaving 4 bases between them. Germline assignment: CDR1 DFQATT and CDR2 SNEGSKA (reference sequence). CDR3 length: 11 amino acids. The CDR3 here is CSARAYNEQFF. The CDR3 bases are TGCAGTGCTAGGGCTTACAATGAGCAGTTCTTC.

The chain has TRBV30 and TRBJ2-7; perhaps TRBD2 as D (5 bases). Deletions cut 5 bases from V and 3 bases from J, with 14 bases between. The CDR3 runs 13 residues. Germline V CDR1 and CDR2: GTSNPN, SVGIG (reference sequence). CDR3 DNA sequence: TGTGCCTGGGGACGGGGTACCTACTACGAGCAGTACTTC. It encodes CAWGRGTYYEQYF.

The CDR3 DNA sequence: TGTGCCAGCTCACCAACTGTCGGGGGGACGGGGGCCTATGGCTACACCTTC. It is translated as CASSPTVGGTGAYGYTF. The chain recombines TRBV18 with TRBJ1-2; a weak D match, TRBD1 (6 bases). The V and J ends lost 2 bases and 4 bases respectively, with 20 bases between them. CDR1 is KGHSH, CDR2 LQKENI, per germline. This CDR3 has 17 residues.